This T cell receptor beta chain derives from a study of cytomegalovirus exposure and HLA in healthy donors. Primers: 60 Vbeta forward and 13 Jbeta reverse. The assay was immunoSEQ multiplex PCR, and TCRdb's table has in-frame clones only and misses some. Of 150,000 to 200,000 clones in the sample, roughly 13% are singletons; the top ten hold under 10%. Study outcomes and limitations: Accurate prediction of most subjects' HLA-A and HLA-B alleles from TCR beta sequences was reported.

The germline CDR1 and CDR2 sequences are GTSNPN and SVGIG (reference sequence). Trimming shortened V by 4 bases and J by 3 bases, and 12 bases separated the two germline ends. The CDR3 covers 13 residues. Comments on this clone: Its target is not known.

The sequence was collected from a man aged 45 to 65 in good health and CMV-seropositive. Material for sequencing was PBMCs. The chain carries TRBV30 and TRBJ1-2; D might be TRBD1 (6 bases). The CDR3 sequence is CAWTTTGYYGYTF. CDR3 in DNA: TGTGCCTGGACTACGACAGGTTACTATGGCTACACCTTC.